These 10 T cell receptor beta chains came from one sample sequenced in a study of radiation and T cells in renal cell carcinoma. The method was immunoSEQ multiplex PCR; TCRdb's version includes in-frame clones alone and lacks a portion of them. The sample contains tens of thousands of clones, 75% to 90% of which appear only once. Time point here: blood 2 weeks post-SBRT. Treatment indicated: 15 Gy SBRT to primary tumor, nephrectomy 4 weeks later. This material consisted of blood, taken from a patient whose treatment included radiotherapy and nephrectomy. The receptor set was obtained from a woman in her 70s with renal cell carcinoma.

The chain combines TRBV7-3 with TRBJ2-1; 9 nucleotides align to TRBD2. Germline loops: CDR1 SGHTA, CDR2 FQGTGA. J was trimmed by 2 bases and V by 5 bases; bases with no gene match: 7. This CDR3 comprises 16 residues. In nucleotides, the CDR3 is TGTGCCAGCAGCCTAATAGCGGGAGTCGCCTACAATGAGCAGTTCTTC. Protein product: CASSLIAGVAYNEQFF.

The rearrangement links TRBV21-1 to TRBJ2-7; TRBD1, the table's D call, was not compared with the DNA. TRBV21-1 is a pseudogene. The CDR3 totals 13 residues. The CDR3 DNA reads TGTGCCAGGAAGGGCAGGGGCCCCTACGAGCAGTACTTC. It translates to CARKGRGPYEQYF.

The gene calls are TRBV9 and TRBJ2-1; 10 nucleotides line up with TRBD1. V shed 0 bases, J shed 1 base, and the junction held 1 base outside the gene matches. CDR1 and CDR2 from the germline V gene are SGDLS and YYNGEE. The CDR3 covers 16 residues. CDR3 nucleotides: TGTGCCAGCAGCGTAGAGGGACAGGGGTCCTACAATGAGCAGTTCTTC. This sequence encodes CASSVEGQGSYNEQFF.

This clone was detected a few times. V is TRBV2 and J is TRBJ2-3; unclear D gene. V was trimmed by 6 bases and J by 7 bases, leaving 11 bases between them. CDR1 is SNHLY and CDR2 is FYNNEI in the germline V gene. The CDR3 consists of 12 residues. Here the CDR3 reads CASRSTANTQYF. CDR3 bases: TGTGCCAGCAGATCGACTGCGAATACGCAGTATTTT.

The chain couples TRBV11-2 to TRBJ2-3; D possibly corresponds to TRBD2 (6 bases). Trimming cost V 2 bases and J 1 base, with 10 bases left between them. The CDR3 contains 15 residues. The germline gives CDR1 SGHAT, CDR2 FQNNGV. CDR3 coding DNA: TGTGCCAGCAGCTTAATGGAGGGGCGCACAGATACGCAGTATTTT. It is translated as CASSLMEGRTDTQYF.

The sample holds many counts of this clone. In DNA form, the CDR3 reads TGCAGCGTGGGAAGGGACTTGCTTGTGGGGGATGAGCAGTTCTTC. Its protein is CSVGRDLLVGDEQFF. The rearrangement uses TRBV29-1 and TRBJ2-1; TRBD2 is a possible D gene (6 bases). There are 15 residues in the CDR3. Germline CDR1 SQVTM, CDR2 ANQGSEA. V was pared by 6 bases and J by 8 bases, with 23 bases between.

The chain combines TRBV25-1 with TRBJ2-3; 11 positions agree with TRBD1. The CDR3 extends over 16 amino acids. V dropped 4 bases and J dropped 3; count of bases not matched to a gene: 6. Germline V lookup: CDR1 MGHDK, CDR2 SYGVNS. The CDR3 sequence is CASSATDRGRTDTQYF. CDR3 bases: TGTGCCAGCAGTGCCACGGACAGGGGGCGTACAGATACGCAGTATTTT.

This clone came up a few times. This chain links TRBV2 with TRBJ1-1, with D unresolved. The CDR3 runs to 15 residues. Trimming took 3 bases from V and 0 from J, leaving 11 bases between them. Germline values: CDR1 SNHLY, CDR2 FYNNEI. The CDR3 here is CASSDPGALNTEAFF. CDR3 DNA sequence: TGTGCCAGCAGTGATCCGGGAGCTCTGAACACTGAAGCTTTCTTT. Looking up the rest from reference TRBV2 and TRBJ1-1 gives the full variable domain: EPEVTQTPSHQVTQMGQEVILRCVPISNHLYFYWYRQILGQKVEFLVSFYNNEISEKSEIFDDQFSVERPDGSNFTLKIRSTKLEDSAMYFCASSDPGALNTEAFFGQGTRLTVV.

The V gene is TRBV5-1, the J gene TRBJ1-1; possible D gene TRBD1, 6 bases. Germline CDR1 and CDR2: SGHRS and YFSETQ. V dropped 4 bases and J dropped 3 bases, with 10 bases sitting between them. This CDR3 comprises 13 residues. CDR3 in amino acids: CASSSGGHTEAFF. DNA of the CDR3: TGCGCCAGCAGCAGCGGGGGGCACACTGAAGCTTTCTTT.

The V and J genes are TRBV5-4 and TRBJ1-4, with D possibly matching TRBD1 (6 bases). This CDR3 comprises 15 residues. V was trimmed by 4 bases and J by 6 bases, leaving 16 bases between them. Germline CDR1 reads SGHNT; CDR2 reads YYREEE (reference sequence). Written as DNA, the CDR3 is TGTGCCAGCAGCCATAAGGGGGGCGCGGATGAAAAACTGTTTTTT. This translates into CASSHKGGADEKLFF.